What follows is one T cell receptor beta chain and its context. Its antigen is unknown. The method was immunoSEQ multiplex PCR; TCRdb's version includes in-frame clones alone and lacks a portion of them. This sample has about 17,000 clones, with around 80% found just once. All the patients suffered relapse after autologous stem cell transplantation, and brentuximab vedotin exposure differed. The sample comes from a study of PD-1 blockade in classical Hodgkin lymphoma. Germline values: CDR1 MNHNY, CDR2 SVGAGI (reference sequence). V gave up 0 bases and J gave up 4 bases, with 12 bases separating them. The CDR3 spans 15 residues. General study points: Newly diagnosed patients had diversity similar to the baseline diversity of complete responders.

The chain uses TRBV6-6 and TRBJ1-2; perhaps TRBD1 as D (6 bases). The sample consisted of peripheral blood mononuclear cells (PBMCs), taken at baseline. The TCR originated in a human donor with classical Hodgkin lymphoma. CDR3 amino acids: CASSYSGEGVYGYTF. The CDR3 DNA reads TGTGCCAGCAGTTACTCGGGGGAGGGGGTCTATGGCTACACCTTC.